This TCR beta chain originates from a study of blood T cell repertoires in COVID-19. About the research overall: Italy, Spain and the United States were the sources of the convalescent and acute COVID-19 samples.

Trimming took 2 bases from V and 0 from J, leaving 12 bases between them. In germline, CDR1 is KGHSH, CDR2 LQKENI. CDR3 length: 16 amino acids. Per the original data handling: Estimated nucleated cell counts came from reference gene primer amplification. Data came from immunoSEQ multiplex PCR; TCRdb stores just in-frame clones and leaves some out. From that table come the V and J calls and clone size; the DNA was used to work out D and trimming. The profile shows 170,000 or so clones, 84% of them singletons. Sequencing input: peripheral blood. The chain uses TRBV18 and TRBJ2-3; D remains ambiguous. This TCR derives from a man younger than 35 with active or convalescent COVID-19. This CDR3 reads CASSPTGSLSTDTQYF. DNA for the CDR3: TGTGCCAGCTCACCAACCGGGTCACTAAGCACAGATACGCAGTATTTT.